This TCR beta chain was sequenced in a study of CD8+ T cells in alopecia areata (dated by TCRdb to the late 2010s). Broadly, across the study: Treated patients were enrolled in an open-label pilot trial of oral tofacitinib at 5 to 10 mg twice daily for moderate-to-severe alopecia areata. Tofacitinib-treated patients had biopsies at baseline and at 4 and 24 weeks of treatment, with a later scalp biopsy in several patients. RNA was obtained with the PAXgene miRNA kit for fixed scalp, the miRNeasy kit for PBMCs, and the RNeasy kit for mouse skin. Tofacitinib was administered for 6 to 18 months, and 6 months of follow-up off drug were then conducted to assess delayed response and recurrence. To study T cell clonal expansion in alopecia areata, the researchers applied high-throughput TCRbeta sequencing to both the C3H/HeJ mouse model and human patients. On the human side, TCRbeta sequencing was run on scalp tissue and on sorted CD4+ and CD8+ peripheral blood T cells from healthy controls and from alopecia areata patients with either patchy or totalis/universalis disease. TCRbeta CDR3 regions were amplified by immunoSEQ multiplex PCR using 35 Vbeta forward and 13 Jbeta reverse primers. Scalp clonality was compared among normal scalp (n=4), patchy alopecia areata scalp (n=8), and alopecia totalis/universalis scalp (n=8).

Reading the germline V gene (reference sequence) gives CDR1 PRHDT and CDR2 FYEKMQ. The CDR3 starts with the cysteine, ends with the phenylalanine, and has 18 residues. Left in the record is the CDR3 DNA by itself, 54 bases read in frame from the first base. V has 4 bases trimmed and J has 2 bases trimmed; junction bases matching no gene number 12. A note on this clone: No antigen is known for it. The sample holds no much larger clone one base away, and base qualities are not on file.

Read against the paper, the sample's time point label means: baseline before oral tofacitinib. Peripheral blood and lesional scalp punch biopsies were obtained from patients with alopecia areata. After PBMCs were isolated by density centrifugation and stained for CD3, CD4 and CD8, a FACSAria was used to sort CD4+ and CD8+ T cells. Here is what the overall study found, with its caveats: TCR sequences shared between patients were less clear than in mice, possibly partly because of HLA diversity in the patient population. Compared with normal scalp, lesional scalp, particularly in alopecia totalis/universalis, had higher clonality and more expanded CD8+ clones, which suggests antigenic drive. Unlike mouse skin, where gammadelta T cells dominate, normal human skin contains resident alphabeta T cells that get sequenced too, which complicates analysis of the scalp TCR repertoire.

The method was the immunoSEQ multiplex PCR assay. RNA was extracted from all samples and reverse transcribed into cDNA, which served as template for TCR sequencing. SuperScript III was used for first-strand cDNA synthesis, primed with a 2:1 mix of oligo-dT and random hexamers. A synthetic immune receptor repertoire was used to gauge amplification bias, and whatever bias remained was removed computationally. Processing in the source paper ran as follows. After raw reads were preprocessed to remove errors, the CDR3 was defined following IMGT conventions as running from the conserved cysteine to phenylalanine. Clonality was computed as 1 minus the Shannon entropy, with the entropy normalized by log2 of the number of productive unique TCRs. CD4 or CD8 identity of scalp clones was inferred by cross-referencing scalp TCRbeta sequences with sorted blood CD4 and CD8 repertoires. The table comes from immuneACCESS by way of TCRdb, which keeps in-frame sequences with V and J called. Part of the clones is missing from these tables; in studies checked, under half for an unresolved V gene and the rest for unknown reasons. V and J calls and clone size are as listed in that table; D and trimming were resolved from the DNA. This sample gives more than 200,000 clones in total; less than 80% of them show up just once. Jointly, the top ten make up 1.2% of the sample.

The chain joins TRBV13 to TRBJ2-3, with 10 bases matching TRBD2. The receptor comes from a human donor with alopecia areata. Sequences were derived from CD4+ T cells sorted from blood, sampled at week 0. DNA sequence: TGTGCCAGCAGCTCCCTCCTTAGCGGGGGGCCTTTCACAGATACGCAGTATTTT. Its translation reads: CASSSLLSGGPFTDTQYF. Here the CDR3 is joined to the reference TRBV13 and TRBJ2-3 genes, and the full variable domain is: AAGVIQSPRHLIKEKRETATLKCYPIPRHDTVYWYQQGPGQDPQFLISFYEKMQSDKGSIPDRFSAQQFSDYHSELNMSSLELGDSALYFCASSSLLSGGPFTDTQYFGPGTRLTVL.